The text below deals with one T cell receptor beta chain. Profiled with immunoSEQ multiplex PCR; TCRdb holds only in-frame clones, not every one. The table records fewer than 80,000 clones, 89% of them present only once. The data stem from a study of blood T cell repertoires in COVID-19. Background on the study: From T cells, B-cell-depleted T cells, or PBMCs came the material, which was cDNA or gDNA.

This CDR3 contains 16 residues. Germline values: CDR1 WSHSY, CDR2 SAAADI. V was clipped by 3 bases and J by 2 bases; unmatched bases: 7. The chain employs TRBV10-2 and TRBJ2-3; 8 positions match TRBD2. Specimen: peripheral blood. This TCR derives from a woman between 50 and 59 years old with active COVID-19. CDR3 region: CASSDFSGGITDTQYF. The CDR3 nucleotides read TGCGCCAGCAGTGATTTTTCGGGAGGGATCACAGATACGCAGTATTTT.